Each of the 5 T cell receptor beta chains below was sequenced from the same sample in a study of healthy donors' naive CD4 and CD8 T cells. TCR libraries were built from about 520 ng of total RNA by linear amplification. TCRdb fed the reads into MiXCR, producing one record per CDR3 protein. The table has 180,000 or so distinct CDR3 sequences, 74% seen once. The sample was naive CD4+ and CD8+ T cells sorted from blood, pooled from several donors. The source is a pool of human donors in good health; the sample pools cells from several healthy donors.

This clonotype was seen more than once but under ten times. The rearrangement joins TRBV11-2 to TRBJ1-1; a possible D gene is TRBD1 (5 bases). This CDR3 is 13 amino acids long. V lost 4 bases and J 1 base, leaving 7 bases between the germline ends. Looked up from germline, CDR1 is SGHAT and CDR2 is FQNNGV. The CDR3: CASSWDGNTEAFF. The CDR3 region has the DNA TGTGCCAGCAGCTGGGACGGGAACACTGAAGCTTTCTTT.

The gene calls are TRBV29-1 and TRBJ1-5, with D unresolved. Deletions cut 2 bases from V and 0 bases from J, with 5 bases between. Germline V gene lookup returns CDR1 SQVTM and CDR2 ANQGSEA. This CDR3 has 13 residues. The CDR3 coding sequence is TGCAGCGTTGAACCTTATAGCAATCAGCCCCAGCATTTT. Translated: CSVEPYSNQPQHF. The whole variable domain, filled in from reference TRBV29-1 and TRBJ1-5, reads SAVISQKPSRDICQRGTSLTIQCQVDSQVTMMFWYRQQPGQSLTLIATANQGSEATYESGFVIDKFPISRPNLTFSTLTVSNMSPEDSSIYLCSVEPYSNQPQHFGDGTRLSIL.

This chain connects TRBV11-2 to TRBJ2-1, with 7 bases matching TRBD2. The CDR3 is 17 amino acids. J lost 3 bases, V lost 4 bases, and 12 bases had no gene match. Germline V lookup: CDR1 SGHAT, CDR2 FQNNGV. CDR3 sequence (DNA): TGTGCCAGCAGCTCTCGACCCCAGCTAGCGGACTACAATGAGCAGTTCTTC. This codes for CASSSRPQLADYNEQFF.

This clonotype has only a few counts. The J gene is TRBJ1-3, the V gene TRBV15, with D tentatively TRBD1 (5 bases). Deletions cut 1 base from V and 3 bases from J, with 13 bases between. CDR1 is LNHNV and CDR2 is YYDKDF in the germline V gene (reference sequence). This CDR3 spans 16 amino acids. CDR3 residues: CATSRVGRGSGNTIYF. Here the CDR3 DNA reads TGTGCCACCAGCAGAGTCGGGCGGGGCAGTGGAAACACCATATATTTT.

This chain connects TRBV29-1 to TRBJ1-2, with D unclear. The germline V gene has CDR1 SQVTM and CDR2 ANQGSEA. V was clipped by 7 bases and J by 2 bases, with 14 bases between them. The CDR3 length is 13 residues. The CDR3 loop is CSAPLQWNYGYTF. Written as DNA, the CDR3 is TGCAGCGCCCCTCTTCAGTGGAACTATGGCTACACCTTC.